The 7 T cell receptor beta chains below come from one sample, sequenced in a study of blood T cell repertoires in COVID-19. Profiling relied on immunoSEQ multiplex PCR, and the TCRdb table lists in-frame clones only, not all of them. This sample carries approximately 210,000 clones, roughly 80% of them seen once, and the ten largest clones take around 2.6%. Sequencing was done on a sample of peripheral blood. The receptors were gathered from a woman between 65 and 79 years old with active or convalescent COVID-19.

There are a few counts of this clone. The sample contains more than one DNA sequence encoding this CDR3. The V and J genes are TRBV20-1 and TRBJ2-5; D gene ambiguous. V was trimmed by 5 bases and J by 2 bases, leaving 3 bases between them. The CDR3 spans 10 residues. CDR1 DFQATT and CDR2 SNEGSKA come from the germline V gene (reference sequence). The CDR3 bases are TGCAGTGCTTCTCAAGAGACCCAGTACTTC. Protein product: CSASQETQYF.

The chain has TRBV6-5 and TRBJ1-2; 11 nucleotides align to TRBD1. Germline V CDR1 and CDR2: MNHEY, SVGAGI. The V segment lost 4 bases and the J segment 5 bases; nucleotides outside the gene matches: 6. CDR3 length equals 15 residues. CDR3: CASSSPGQGEYGYTF. The CDR3, as DNA: TGTGCCAGCAGTTCACCGGGACAGGGGGAGTATGGCTACACCTTC.

This sequence joins TRBV5-5 and TRBJ1-4; 8 bases fit TRBD1. This CDR3 comprises 15 residues. V dropped 4 bases and J dropped 7; count of bases not matched to a gene: 9. The germline gives CDR1 SGHKS, CDR2 YYEKEE (reference sequence). This CDR3 is CASSADRGVSEKLFF. In DNA form, the CDR3 reads TGTGCCAGCAGCGCCGACAGGGGAGTTAGTGAAAAACTGTTTTTT. Supplemented by reference TRBV5-5 and TRBJ1-4, the full variable domain reads DAGVTQSPTHLIKTRGQQVTLRCSPISGHKSVSWYQQVLGQGPQFIFQYYEKEERGRGNFPDRFSARQFPNYSSELNVNALLLGDSALYLCASSADRGVSEKLFFGSGTQLSVL.

The gene calls are TRBV4-1 and TRBJ2-7; possible D gene TRBD2, 5 bases. V lost 2 bases and J 5 bases, leaving 16 bases between the germline ends. Per the germline V gene, CDR1 is MGHRA and CDR2 is YSYEKL. CDR3 length: 15 amino acids. CDR3 DNA sequence: TGCGCCAGCAGCCAACCGGGCAGTACTAGTCACGAGCAGTACTTC. Translated: CASSQPGSTSHEQYF.

As concerns this clone: The identical CDR3 is also encoded by other nucleotide sequences in the sample. V is TRBV18 and J is TRBJ2-3; 7 bases agree with TRBD2. Germline lookup yields CDR1 KGHSH and CDR2 LQKENI. The CDR3 spans 15 residues. V lost 3 bases to trimming and J lost 3 bases; unmatched junction nucleotides: 6. In DNA, the CDR3 is TGTGCCAGCTCACCCCGGACTAGTGGTACAGATACGCAGTATTTT. As protein: CASSPRTSGTDTQYF.

The chain employs TRBV29-1 and TRBJ1-1; 7 bases fit TRBD1. The CDR3 runs 12 residues. The germline V gene encodes CDR1 SQVTM and CDR2 ANQGSEA. The J segment lost 7 bases and the V segment lost 4 bases, leaving 6 bases of the junction unmatched. CDR3 residues: CSVGQGHGEAFF. In nucleotides, the CDR3 is TGCAGCGTTGGACAGGGACACGGTGAAGCTTTCTTT.

The chain has TRBV6-4 and TRBJ1-2; 7 positions match TRBD1. The germline CDR1 and CDR2 sequences are MRHNA and SNTAGT. The CDR3 is 14 residues long. With V trimmed by 5 bases and J by 4 bases, 7 bases remained unmatched. The CDR3 DNA follows: TGTGCCAGCAGTCAGGACAGGAGTAGCTATGGCTACACCTTC. Translated: CASSQDRSSYGYTF.